The 14 T cell receptor beta chains reported below all come from one sample, sequenced in a study of CD8+CD57+ T cells in acquired aplastic anemia. Both TCR beta VDJ combination and CDR3 sequence profiling were carried out. Genomic DNA was the template for this profiling. TCRdb analysed the reads with MiXCR anew, one entry per CDR3 protein. The data show 100,000 to 150,000 distinct CDR3 sequences, with 48% seen just once and 2% to 3% held by the top ten. The sample taken for sequencing was sorted CD4+, CD8+, or CD8+CD57+ T cells (not recorded which) from PBMCs. The receptors were gathered from a human donor in good health, serving as a control.

This clonotype came up a few times. This may stem from a read error, because a much larger clone lies one nucleotide away. This chain links TRBV5-8 with TRBJ2-5; D might be TRBD1 or TRBD2, each matching 6 bases. Germline values: CDR1 SGHTS, CDR2 YDEGEE. The length of the CDR3 is 16 residues. The CDR3 DNA sequence: TGTGCCAGCAGCTTGGGGCGGGGACACTTGCAAGAGACCCAGTGCTTC. It translates to CASSLGRGHLQETQCF.

This clonotype has only a few counts. The J gene is TRBJ2-1, the V gene TRBV18; 12 bases fit TRBD2. J was trimmed by 3 bases and V by 3 bases; bases with no gene match: 0. The CDR3 length is 15 residues. Germline V gene lookup returns CDR1 KGHSH and CDR2 LQKENI. The CDR3 DNA is TGTGCCAGCTCACCGGGACTAGCGGGCTACAATGAGCAGTTCTTC. Amino acid sequence: CASSPGLAGYNEQFF. Supplemented by reference TRBV18 and TRBJ2-1, the full variable domain reads NAGVMQNPRHLVRRRGQEARLRCSPMKGHSHVYWYRQLPEEGLKFMVYLQKENIIDESGMPKERFSAEFPKEGPSILRIQQVVRGDSAAYFCASSPGLAGYNEQFFGPGTRLTVL.

At least ten counts were recorded for this clonotype. This chain connects TRBV5-8 to TRBJ1-1; D possibly corresponds to TRBD1 (5 bases). The CDR3 length is 17 residues. Deletions cut 3 bases from V and 1 base from J, with 19 bases between. In germline, CDR1 is SGHTS, CDR2 YDEGEE. For the CDR3, the DNA is TGTGCCAGCAGCTGGCGGGTTTGGCGGGACCCGAACACTGAAGCTTTCTTT. Protein sequence: CASSWRVWRDPNTEAFF.

The chain employs TRBV3-1 and TRBJ1-5, with TRBD1 matching 8 bases. This CDR3 has 18 residues. The ends lost 2 bases at V and 5 bases at J; junction bases unmatched: 14. Germline loops: CDR1 LGHDT, CDR2 YNNKEL (reference sequence). CDR3 in DNA: TGTGCCAGCAGCCAACCGGGACAGGCGACCCAGTTCTATCAGCCCCAGCATTTT. Translating it yields CASSQPGQATQFYQPQHF.

This clonotype is a singleton in its sample. The CDR3 DNA reads TGTGCCAGCAGTCCTAGCGGGGTAAATGAGCAGTTCTTC. Residues: CASSPSGVNEQFF. The chain links TRBV6-2 or TRBV6-3 to TRBJ2-1, with TRBD2 matching 9 bases. This CDR3 comprises 13 residues. With V trimmed by 5 bases and J by 7 bases, 3 bases remained unmatched. CDR1 and CDR2 from the germline V gene are MNHEY and SVGEGT.

Many counts were recorded for this clonotype. This chain links TRBV5-6 with TRBJ2-7; D not resolved. CDR3 length: 14 residues. Germline assignment: CDR1 SGHDT and CDR2 YYEEEE. Trimming left V 0 bases short and J 3 bases short, with 10 bases between. In DNA, the CDR3 is TGTGCCAGCAGCTTGGAGTGGGGTGTCTACGAGCAGTACTTC. Encoded protein: CASSLEWGVYEQYF.

The sample holds many counts of this clonotype. The genes are TRBV20-1 and TRBJ2-3; perhaps TRBD1 as D (5 bases). The CDR3 runs 12 residues. The V gene lost 5 bases and the J gene lost 6 bases, with 12 bases spanning the gap. Germline V gene data show CDR1 as DFQATT and CDR2 as SNEGSKA (reference sequence). The CDR3 DNA reads as TGCAGTGCTCAACAGGCCCGGGATACGCAGTATTTT. Protein product: CSAQQARDTQYF.

The V and J genes are TRBV7-2 and TRBJ2-5; no reliable D call. The ends were cut back, 3 bases at V and 2 bases at J, with 16 bases in the middle. Germline CDR1 and CDR2: SGHTA and FQGNSA. This CDR3 is 16 amino acids long. The CDR3 nucleotides read TGTGCCAGCAGCTTGGATTCCAGTTTGGGGCAAGAGACCCAGTACTTC. It specifies CASSLDSSLGQETQYF.

The rearrangement uses TRBV24-1 and TRBJ1-2; tentative D call: TRBD1 (5 bases). V was pared by 12 bases and J by 1 base, with 17 bases between. There are 14 residues in the CDR3. Germline V gene lookup returns CDR1 KGHDR and CDR2 SFDVKD. CDR3 in DNA: TGTGCCGGGCCTAGGGCAGGGAGTAACTATGGCTACACCTTC. It specifies CAGPRAGSNYGYTF.

This clonotype has at least ten counts. The chain couples TRBV5-8 to TRBJ2-3; D is possibly TRBD1 (6 bases). In germline, CDR1 is SGHTS, CDR2 YDEGEE. The germline V and J ends were trimmed by 4 bases and 0 bases, with 9 bases remaining between them. This CDR3 is 14 amino acids long. The CDR3 spells CASSIRGSTDTQYF. In nucleotides, the CDR3 is TGTGCCAGCAGCATCAGGGGAAGCACAGATACGCAGTATTTT.

This clonotype occurred many times. Given a much more abundant clone one base away, this may be a read error. The CDR3 does not close with the conserved phenylalanine or tryptophan, likely indicating a read error. The chain combines TRBV29-1 with TRBJ2-7; no definite D call. Germline V lookup: CDR1 SQVTM, CDR2 ANQGSEA. Trimming took 4 bases from V and 3 from J, leaving 7 bases between them. CDR3 length: 11 amino acids. Written as DNA, the CDR3 is TGCAGCGTTGCGGACGGCTACGAGCAGTACTCC. Amino acid sequence: CSVADGYEQYS.

This clonotype was seen a handful of times. The chain employs TRBV30 and TRBJ2-5; D may correspond to TRBD1 or TRBD2 (5 bases each). Germline V CDR1 and CDR2: GTSNPN, SVGIG (reference sequence). Trimming shortened V by 2 bases and J by 4 bases, and 14 bases separated the two germline ends. This CDR3 has 14 amino acids. The CDR3 loop is CAWSPSTGTETQYF. CDR3 nucleotides: TGTGCCTGGAGTCCGAGTACGGGGACAGAGACCCAGTACTTC.

V usage is TRBV7-2 and J usage is TRBJ2-7, with D unclear. This CDR3 is built from 13 residues. In germline, CDR1 is SGHTA, CDR2 FQGNSA. Trimming stripped 1 base from V and 3 bases from J, with 7 bases between. The CDR3: CASSLEQVYEQYF. The CDR3 region has the DNA TGTGCCAGCAGCTTAGAACAAGTCTACGAGCAGTACTTC.

V gene TRBV7-2 combines with J gene TRBJ1-1; TRBD1 agrees at 9 bases. CDR1 is SGHTA, CDR2 FQGNSA, per germline. The CDR3 has 15 residues. V dropped 5 bases and J dropped 4; count of bases not matched to a gene: 8. CDR3 region: CASSVTGTGSTEAFF. DNA of the CDR3: TGTGCCAGCAGCGTCACCGGGACAGGGAGCACTGAAGCTTTCTTT.